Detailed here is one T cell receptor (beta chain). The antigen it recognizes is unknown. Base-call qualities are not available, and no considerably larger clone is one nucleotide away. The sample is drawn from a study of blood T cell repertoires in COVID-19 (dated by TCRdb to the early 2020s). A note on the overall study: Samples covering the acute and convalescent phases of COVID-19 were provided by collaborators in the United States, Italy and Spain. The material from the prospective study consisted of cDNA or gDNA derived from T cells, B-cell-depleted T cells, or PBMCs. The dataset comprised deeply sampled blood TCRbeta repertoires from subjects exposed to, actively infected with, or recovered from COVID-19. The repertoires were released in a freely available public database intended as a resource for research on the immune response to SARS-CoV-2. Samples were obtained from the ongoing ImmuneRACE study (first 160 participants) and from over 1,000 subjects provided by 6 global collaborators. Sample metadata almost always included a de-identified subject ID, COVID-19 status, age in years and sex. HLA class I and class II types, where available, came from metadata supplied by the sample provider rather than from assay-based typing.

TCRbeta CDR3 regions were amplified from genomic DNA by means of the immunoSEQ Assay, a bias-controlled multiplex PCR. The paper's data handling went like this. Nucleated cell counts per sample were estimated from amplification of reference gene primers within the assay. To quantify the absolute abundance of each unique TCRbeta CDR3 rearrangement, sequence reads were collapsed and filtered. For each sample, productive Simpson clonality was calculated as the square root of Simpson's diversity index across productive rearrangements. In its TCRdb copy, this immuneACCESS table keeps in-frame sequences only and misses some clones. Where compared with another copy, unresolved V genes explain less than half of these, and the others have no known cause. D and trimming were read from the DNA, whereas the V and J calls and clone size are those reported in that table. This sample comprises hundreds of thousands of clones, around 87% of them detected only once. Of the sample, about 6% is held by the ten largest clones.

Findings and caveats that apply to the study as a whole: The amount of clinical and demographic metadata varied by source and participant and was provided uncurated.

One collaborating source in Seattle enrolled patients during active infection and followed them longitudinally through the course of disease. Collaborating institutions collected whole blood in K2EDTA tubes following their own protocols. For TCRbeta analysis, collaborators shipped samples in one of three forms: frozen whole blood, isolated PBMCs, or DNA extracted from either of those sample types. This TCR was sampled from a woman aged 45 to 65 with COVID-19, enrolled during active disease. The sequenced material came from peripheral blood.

The CDR3 protein: CASSLGGGAFYEQYF. The sequence in DNA is TGTGCCAGCAGCTTAGGGGGCGGGGCATTCTACGAGCAGTACTTC. The rearrangement combines TRBV7-2 with TRBJ2-7, and the D gene may be TRBD2, 6 bases matching. For CDR1 and CDR2, the germline V gene lists SGHTA and FQGNSA. The V and J ends are trimmed by 1 base and 3 bases, leaving 13 bases between them. The CDR3 covers 15 residues, taking in both the cysteine and the phenylalanine. Of the read, only the CDR3 DNA is kept; its 45 bases are in frame from base 1.